The entry below gives a single T cell receptor beta chain sequence along with its context. Its cognate antigen is unknown. The data are from a study of cytomegalovirus exposure and HLA in healthy donors. Study results and caveats: Researchers catalogued 150 or so TCR beta chains as cytomegalovirus-associated. TCR beta sequences reportedly predicted most subjects' HLA-A and HLA-B alleles accurately.

The PCR ran on 60 Vbeta and 13 Jbeta primers. Methods used by the authors: An analysis performed later counted roughly 80 million unique TCR beta chains (roughly 11 million of them shared). The protocol was immunoSEQ multiplex PCR, while the TCRdb copy is restricted to in-frame clones and leaves out a portion. The V and J calls and clone size come from that table; D and trimming were worked out from the DNA. This sample carries around 69,000 clones, roughly 64% of them seen once, and the ten largest clones take about 7.4%. The sequence derives from a man in his forties in good health and CMV-seropositive. The specimen was PBMCs.

The CDR3 here is CASSLWSQQVPSSTDTQYF. CDR3 bases: TGTGCCAGCAGTTTATGGTCTCAGCAGGTACCTTCTAGCACAGATACGCAGTATTTT. The chain has TRBV27 and TRBJ2-3; the D is unclear. Trimming stripped 1 base from V and 0 bases from J, with 20 bases between. Germline loops: CDR1 MNHEY, CDR2 SMNVEV (reference sequence). This CDR3 is built from 19 residues.